The text below deals with one T cell receptor beta chain. Its antigen specificity is not known. One base away there is no much larger clone; base qualities are not given. The CDR3 starts with the cysteine, ends with the phenylalanine, and has 15 residues. The retained sequence is limited to the CDR3, 45 bases, with the frame set at the first base. CDR1 SGHDN and CDR2 FVKESK are derived from the germline V gene. V is cut by 0 bases and J by 0 bases, and the space between the germline ends is 5 bases. The data belong to a study of cytomegalovirus exposure and HLA in healthy donors listed by TCRdb under 2017. With respect to the entire study: In an earlier analysis of around 540 of the donors, about 270 Gb of sequence data and about 110 million unique TCR beta sequences from roughly 180 million T cells were reported. A later genetic analysis took genome-wide SNP genotypes for about 60% of the roughly 670 donors and used that subset as a discovery cohort. About 280 gigabases of sequencing data and approximately 92 million unique TCR sequences made up an early release that covered approximately 700 HLA-typed donors. All discovery cohort repertoires had been generated using a single sequencing platform. The study aimed to test whether cataloging public T cell receptors could reveal signatures of past pathogen exposure. Among the roughly 390 genotyped donors, under 90% belonged to the genetic ancestry cluster associated with self-reported Caucasian donors. Across some 400 genotyped donors of the cohort, an average of about 200,000 unique TCR beta nucleotide sequences per donor were sequenced, and approximately 17% of those sequences were non-productive. An earlier analysis of approximately 640 of the donors applied high-throughput TCR beta sequencing to assess whether each TCR beta V gene segment acted as functional or pseudogenic. Using immunosequencing, the study profiled T cell repertoires from around 680 subjects and related those repertoires to cytomegalovirus serostatus. Five DR-DQ haplotypes were treated as single units for association and clustering because of strong linkage in the cohort. Typing coverage varied by locus: roughly 620-640 donors for A, B, C, DRB1 and DQB1; roughly 560 for DQA1; approximately 570 for DPA1; under 490 for DPB1. In the later analysis, no new phenotypic data were used to find candidate immune exposures; instead, reliance was placed on TCR beta sequences and their occurrence across donors. Besides the first cohort of roughly 660 subjects, a separate validation cohort made up of 120 different subjects was used. To predict cytomegalovirus infection status, the study combined high-throughput TCR immunosequencing, statistical association of individual TCRs with disease status, and machine learning. Both class I and class II loci were covered by HLA typing, at four-digit resolution. A later analysis re-examined previously published TCR beta repertoires from roughly 650 donors and added high-resolution HLA genotyping to investigate patterns of TCR occurrence. Donor age, sex, ethnicity and CMV serostatus were collected together with the repertoire data.

The cohort comprised some 700 healthy bone marrow donors. Cohort members were all nominally healthy when sampled, although unrecorded immune exposures were likely present. The donor tested CMV seronegative and was one of the 352 seronegative cohort members. Every donor gave a peripheral blood sample, and the peripheral blood mononuclear cells from that sample were used for TCR beta sequencing. The Qiagen DNeasy Blood Extraction Kit was used to extract genomic DNA from the blood cell samples. Overall results and qualifications from the work: Correlated functional status among segregating V segments might reflect linkage disequilibrium, but an unknown experimental factor could not be ruled out. A later analysis reported that several top co-occurrence clusters appeared linked to parvovirus B19, influenza, CMV and Epstein-Barr virus. A cluster of highly shared sequence variants was judged likely to represent a technical artifact of the sequencing pipeline. A later genetic analysis associated a missense DCLRE1C variant with V-gene and J-gene trimming of TCR beta chains, and an independent cohort replicated the association. While some public TCRs were present in many individuals, most TCR sequences turned up only very rarely across donors. In both the original and validation cohorts, the classifier was reported to diagnose cytomegalovirus status with high specificity and sensitivity. A later genetic analysis reported fewer N-insertions in productive TCRs among donors in an Asian-associated ancestry cluster than the approximately 700-donor mean. In a later analysis, HLA-associated TCR beta chains were found to be more clonally expanded and to have lower generation probabilities than equally common non-associated chains. A few of the identified cytomegalovirus-associated TCR beta chains were confirmed in vitro to be specific for cytomegalovirus antigens. In an earlier analysis of around 500 of the donors, most TCR beta V segments appeared in productive rearrangements about 87% or about 30% of the time, broadly matching IMGT annotations. The only immune exposure information available for the cohort was CMV serostatus. Presence/absence analyses assumed roughly uniform sequencing depth across donors, an assumption that may not hold. Some IMGT-functional V segments, including TRBV6-2 and TRBV6-3, could not be distinguished by the 87-base-pair reads and were therefore excluded. Because counts were too low, approximately 15 rarely observed V segments, including chromosome 9 orphons, were excluded from the earlier analysis of under 650 of the donors. A further reported finding was that TCR beta sequences accurately predicted the HLA-A and HLA-B alleles for most subjects in the first cohort. Strong co-occurrence of HLA alleles, especially DR and DQ, made assigning TCR associations to individual alleles difficult. The study listed approximately 150 TCR beta chains as associated with cytomegalovirus. A later analysis found that TCR association rates varied across HLA loci, with DRB1 alleles showing the most associated TCRs and HLA-C alleles the fewest. According to the authors, the approach could potentially be generalized to other disease states and immunological phenotypes. In a later analysis, about 17,000 TCR beta sequences were associated with specific HLA alleles at a false discovery rate of 0.05. HLA typing was unavailable for some donors at each locus, so association tests used only the typed subset. According to a later analysis, most CMV-associated TCR beta chains appeared to be HLA-restricted, and the HLA associations seemed to be driven largely by CMV exposure. This cohort had only TCR beta chains sequenced, and the lack of alpha or paired-chain data limited which features could be detected.

The library was generated by the immunoSEQ multiplex PCR assay. The multiplex PCR relied on a mix of 60 forward primers for TCR Vbeta segments and 13 reverse primers for TCR Jbeta segments. Amplification of the CDR3 region of rearranged TCR beta genes was performed with a multiplex PCR assay on genomic DNA. Amplified TCR beta libraries were sequenced as 87-base-pair reads on the Illumina HiSeq System. The paper's data handling went like this. A later analysis counted 65 million to 90 million unique TCR beta chains across the 666 repertoires, and some 11 million of these chains were shared by at least two donors. To remove PCR and sequencing errors, raw reads were error-corrected and collapsed into unique sequences using a nearest-neighbor algorithm that merged closely related sequences. CDR3 sequences were aligned to IMGT reference sequences to assign V, D and J gene segments. For a sequence to be retained, a match of at least six nucleotides to both a V gene segment and a J gene segment was required. A rearrangement was called productive if the CDR3 had no stop codons and remained in frame with V and J, and every other rearrangement was called non-productive. Following IMGT convention, CDR3 was defined as the stretch from the second conserved V-encoded cysteine up to the conserved J-encoded phenylalanine. In an earlier analysis of more than 550 of the donors, sequences lacking an unambiguous match to a single V gene segment were excluded. In an earlier analysis of a few hundred of the donors, V segments were called functional above 56.7% productive rearrangements and were called segregating when the between-donor standard deviation exceeded 5%. A statistical classification framework was built for diagnosing cytomegalovirus status from the catalog of TCR beta chain sequences. V and J gene assignment, in a later analysis, came from comparing TCR nucleotide sequences with IMGT/GENE-DB human TR gene sequences. A later analysis assigned CDR3 sequences and most-parsimonious VDJ recombination scenarios with the TCRdist pipeline. In a later analysis, each TCR beta chain was defined by its CDR3 amino acid sequence together with its V-gene family, and reads lacking a unique V-gene family were excluded. A later analysis removed 500 to 650 highly shared, low-generation-probability nucleotide sequences to deal with suspected cross-contamination and a sequencing artifact. For each public chain, a later analysis derived a clonal expansion index from normalized ranks of inferred template counts within each repertoire. In a later analysis, generation probabilities were computed with a VDJ recombination model fitted to out-of-frame rearrangements, and the resulting probabilities were checked against IGoR. Hypergeometric tests were used in a later analysis to score TCR-TCR, TCR-HLA and TCR-CMV co-occurrence, with a repertoire-size bias correction applied to the TCR pairs. To estimate false discovery rates, a later analysis permuted the HLA or CMV assignments 20 times. In a later analysis, co-occurring TCRs were grouped using DBSCAN, and TCRdist sequence similarity was added for clustering within HLA-allele-positive subsets. For co-occurrence clustering, repertoires with fewer than 30,000 or more than 120,000 public chains were excluded, along with roughly 5 repertoires with anomalous nucleotide sharing. This is the immuneACCESS table as TCRdb keeps it, with only in-frame sequences that have V and J called. A part of the clones is gone; compared with another copy, unresolved V genes explain less than half, and the rest is unexplained. The V and J calls and clone size come from that table; D and trimming were worked out from the DNA. This sample has 200,000 or so clones in its table, and roughly four fifths of those were observed once. Of the sample, roughly 0.098% is held by the ten largest clones.

What was sequenced was PBMCs. The chain is encoded by TRBV14 joined to TRBJ1-4; the D gene cannot be named for sure. The clonotype was recovered from a boy aged 2 to 10 in good health and CMV-seronegative. The CDR3 protein sequence reads: CASSQDQATNEKLFF. Here is the DNA: TGTGCCAGCAGCCAAGACCAGGCAACTAATGAAAAACTGTTTTTT.